This is a list of T cell receptor beta chains from one sample in a study of blood T cell repertoires in COVID-19. Using immunoSEQ multiplex PCR, the repertoire was profiled, and TCRdb retains in-frame clones only, with some absent. There are 300,000 or so clones in the sample; roughly 90% occur only once, and less than 3% lies in the top ten. Source material: peripheral blood. The receptor source for this set is a woman aged 25 to 39 with COVID-19, enrolled during active disease. Both conserved end residues are part of each CDR3. Each record gives: clone size, J gene, V gene, CDR3 length, D gene, CDR3 DNA, CDR3 protein. The D gene is left open where the match is weak. Only part of the rows carry a size: once, few, many, or a class if the clone is expanded.

- | TRBJ1-4 | TRBV30 | 14 | TRBD1 | TGTGCCTGGAGTGTACTAGGGGGCCATGAAAAACTGTTTTTT | CAWSVLGGHEKLFF
- | TRBJ2-2 | TRBV5-1 | 18 | TRBD1 | TGCGCCAGCAGCTTGGGAGTATGGGACAGCGTTTTTACCGGGGAGCTGTTTTTT | CASSLGVWDSVFTGELFF
once | TRBJ1-4 | TRBV29-1 | 15 | - | TGCAGCGTTGTACTGGGGGGGCAGACCAATGAAAAACTGTTTTTT | CSVVLGGQTNEKLFF
- | TRBJ1-2 | TRBV19 | 14 | TRBD1 | TGTGCCAGTAGTGTTGCGGGGACAGTTTATGGCTACACCTTC | CASSVAGTVYGYTF
- | TRBJ2-1 | TRBV19 | 17 | TRBD2 | TGTGCCAGTAGTGAAGGACTAGCGGAAATCTCCTACAATGAGCAGTTCTTC | CASSEGLAEISYNEQFF
- | TRBJ2-2 | TRBV11-3 | 13 | - | TGTGCCAGCAGCTTAGGCGCGGTCGGGGAGCTGTTTTTT | CASSLGAVGELFF
- | TRBJ1-5 | TRBV25-1 | 13 | - | TGTGCCAGCAGACAGAGTAGCAATCAGCCCCAGCATTTT | CASRQSSNQPQHF
- | TRBJ2-7 | TRBV5-1 | 15 | TRBD1 | TGCGCCAGCAGCTTGGGGGGACAGGGGAACCACGAGCAGTACTTC | CASSLGGQGNHEQYF
- | TRBJ2-4 | TRBV7-9 | 16 | TRBD2 | TGTGCCAGCAGCCCGCGGGGCGGGAGACTTAAAAACATTCAGTACTTC | CASSPRGGRLKNIQYF
- | TRBJ1-1 | TRBV6-5 | 14 | - | TGTGCCAGCAGTCTGGGCCCGATGAACACTGAAGCTTTCTTT | CASSLGPMNTEAFF
- | TRBJ1-1 | TRBV28 | 14 | - | TGTGCCAGCAGTTTGGGCCTCTCGAACACTGAAGCTTTCTTT | CASSLGLSNTEAFF
- | TRBJ2-1 | TRBV9 | 15 | TRBD2 | TGTGCCAGCAGCGTAGGACTAGCGGGATACAATGAGCAGTTCTTC | CASSVGLAGYNEQFF
- | TRBJ2-5 | TRBV7-2 | 14 | - | TGTGCCAGCAGCTTAAACGGGATAGGGGAGACCCAGTACTTC | CASSLNGIGETQYF
- | TRBJ2-1 | TRBV4-1 | 16 | TRBD1 | TGCGCCAGCAGCCGAATTAGGACAGGGGGCCTGTATGAACAGTTCTTC | CASSRIRTGGLYEQFF
- | TRBJ1-2 | TRBV12-3/TRBV12-4 | 13 | TRBD1 | TGTGCCAGCAGACAGGGGGCGCGATATGGCTACACCTTC | CASRQGARYGYTF
- | TRBJ2-6 | TRBV19 | 15 | - | TGTGCCAGTAGTTCCGGACTCTCTGGGGCCAACGTCCTGACTTTC | CASSSGLSGANVLTF
few | TRBJ2-1 | TRBV9 | 16 | TRBD2 | TGTGCCAGCAGCGTAGGGACTAGCGGGAGGTACAATGAGCAGTTCTTC | CASSVGTSGRYNEQFF
- | TRBJ2-5 | TRBV25-1 | 16 | TRBD1 | TGTGCCAGCAGTGAATTCCGACAGGGGGCGGGGGAGACCCAGTACTTC | CASSEFRQGAGETQYF
once | TRBJ1-2 | TRBV3-1/TRBV3-2 | 12 | - | TGTGCCAGCAGTCCAAGAGGGAATGGCTACACCTTC | CASSPRGNGYTF
- | TRBJ2-1 | TRBV3-1/TRBV3-2 | 16 | - | TGTGCCAGCAGCCAAGTTAGGGGGAGGGGCTACAATGAGCAGTTCTTC | CASSQVRGRGYNEQFF
once | TRBJ1-5 | TRBV9 | 13 | - | TGTGCCAGCAGCGTAGGTTGGGAGCAGCCCCAGCATTTT | CASSVGWEQPQHF
- | TRBJ1-2 | TRBV14 | 15 | - | TGTGCCAGCAGCCAAGATCAGACAGGATACGGTGGCTACACCTTC | CASSQDQTGYGGYTF
- | TRBJ1-2 | TRBV6-1 | 13 | - | TGTGCCAGCAGTGAGGGGAGCACTACTGGCTACACCTTC | CASSEGSTTGYTF
- | TRBJ1-2 | TRBV27 | 15 | TRBD1 | TGTGCCAGCAGTTCAAGGGACAGGTCCCGAAAGGGCTACACCTTC | CASSSRDRSRKGYTF
- | TRBJ1-2 | TRBV27 | 13 | - | TGTGCCAGCAGTTTATCGGCCAACTATGGCTACACCTTC | CASSLSANYGYTF
- | TRBJ2-1 | TRBV11-2 | 16 | TRBD2 | TGTGCCAGCAGCTTTACTACGGGGGAGGGAAACAATGAGCAGTTCTTC | CASSFTTGEGNNEQFF
- | TRBJ1-3 | TRBV14 | 15 | - | TGTGCCAGCAGCCACCGACAGTACTCTGGAAACACCATATATTTT | CASSHRQYSGNTIYF
- | TRBJ1-1 | TRBV12-5 | 16 | TRBD1 | TGTGCTAGTGGTTTGTACACAGGGGGTGGAAGCACTGAAGCTTTCTTT | CASGLYTGGGSTEAFF
once | TRBJ1-4 | TRBV5-1 | 15 | - | TGCGCCAGCAGCTTGCTCGGGTCAACTAATGAAAAACTGTTTTTT | CASSLLGSTNEKLFF
- | TRBJ1-2 | TRBV21-1 | 14 | - | TGTGCCAGCCCAGCGACCGATCCTAACTATGGCTACACCTTC | CASPATDPNYGYTF
- | TRBJ1-1 | TRBV12-3/TRBV12-4 | 11 | - | TGTGCCAGCAGTTTATGGCAGGAAGCTTTCTTT | CASSLWQEAFF
few | TRBJ2-1 | TRBV4-2 | 19 | TRBD2 | TGTGCCAGCAGCCAAGTTACATCCGGACTAGCGGGGTTGGGTGATGAGCAGTTCTTC | CASSQVTSGLAGLGDEQFF
few | TRBJ1-5 | TRBV21-1 | 14 | - | TGTGCCAGCAGCAGGCGCACAGGACAGCAGCCCCAGCATTTT | CASSRRTGQQPQHF
- | TRBJ1-6 | TRBV5-1 | 13 | - | TGCGCCAGCAGACAGGGAAGTGATTCACCCCTCCACTTT | CASRQGSDSPLHF
- | TRBJ1-1 | TRBV19 | 12 | - | TGTGCCAGTAGTTACGGGGGGCGAGAAGCTTTCTTT | CASSYGGREAFF
- | TRBJ2-2 | TRBV11-3 | 11 | - | TGTGCCAGCAGCGTACTAACTGAGCTGTTTTTT | CASSVLTELFF
- | TRBJ1-3 | TRBV28 | 16 | TRBD1 | TGTGCCAGCAGTTCGCGACAGGGAAGAGTTGGAAACACCATATATTTT | CASSSRQGRVGNTIYF
- | TRBJ1-2 | TRBV3-1/TRBV3-2 | 13 | - | TGTGCCAGCCTCGGGGGGGGCGCTTTTGGCTACACCTTC | CASLGGGAFGYTF
- | TRBJ1-1 | TRBV11-2 | 15 | TRBD1 | TGTGCCAGCAGCGGTTACAGGGGGAAGAACACTGAAGCTTTCTTT | CASSGYRGKNTEAFF
- | TRBJ2-3 | TRBV29-1 | 15 | TRBD1 | TGCAGCGTCAAAATTGGGACAGGCGGTACAGATACGCAGTATTTT | CSVKIGTGGTDTQYF
- | TRBJ1-3 | TRBV7-9 | 13 | - | TGTGCCAGCATGAGAACGTTGGGAAACACCATATATTTT | CASMRTLGNTIYF
- | TRBJ2-7 | TRBV12-2 | 19 | - | TGTGCAAGTCGCTTTAGGGGTGAGGTAGCGGGAGCTCGCCCCTACGAGCAGTACTTC | CASRFRGEVAGARPYEQYF
- | TRBJ1-1 | TRBV5-6 | 15 | TRBD1 | TGTGCCAGCAGCAAAATAAAGACAGGGGGGACTGAAGCTTTCTTT | CASSKIKTGGTEAFF
- | TRBJ1-6 | TRBV28 | 16 | - | TGTGCCAGCAGTTCAGGGCTGGGTTCCTATAATTCACCCCTCCACTTT | CASSSGLGSYNSPLHF
- | TRBJ1-4 | TRBV5-1 | 15 | - | TGCGCCAGCAGCGGTACCGGGGGGCAACCTGAAAAACTGTTTTTT | CASSGTGGQPEKLFF
- | TRBJ1-2 | TRBV7-2 | 15 | TRBD1 | TGTGCCAGCAGCTTGATGCAGGGGGCAGTTGATGGCTACACCTTC | CASSLMQGAVDGYTF
- | TRBJ1-2 | TRBV2 | 13 | TRBD1 | TGTGCCAGCAGCCCGCGACAGGGGGATGGCTACACCTTC | CASSPRQGDGYTF
- | TRBJ2-6 | TRBV6-1 | 16 | - | TGTGCCAGCAGTGAAGTTCCAGGGTACGGGGCCAACGTCCTGACTTTC | CASSEVPGYGANVLTF
few | TRBJ2-5 | TRBV5-4 | 15 | TRBD2 | TGTGCCAGCAGCTCCGGGGGGTTGTACCAAGAGACCCAGTACTTC | CASSSGGLYQETQYF
once | TRBJ2-5 | TRBV24-1 | 15 | TRBD1 | TGTGCCACCAGTGATCTGACAGGGAGCCAAGAGACCCAGTACTTC | CATSDLTGSQETQYF
- | TRBJ1-3 | TRBV6-5 | 15 | - | TGTGCCAGCAGGACGGACAGCTACTCTGGAAACACCATATATTTT | CASRTDSYSGNTIYF
- | TRBJ2-1 | TRBV5-1 | 13 | TRBD1 | TGCGCCAGCAGCTTGGTACAGGGGGGTGAGCAGTTCTTC | CASSLVQGGEQFF
- | TRBJ2-3 | TRBV5-1 | 16 | - | TGCGCCAGCAGCTTGGATGCGGGATATAGCACAGATACGCAGTATTTT | CASSLDAGYSTDTQYF